This T cell receptor (beta chain) was profiled in a study of early T cells in non-severe SARS-CoV-2 infection. The wider study: The study sequenced bulk RNA from unsorted whole blood, with chains unpaired.

Unique molecular identifiers (one per individual cDNA molecule) were attached. TCRdb re-derived calls from the 5' RACE reads in MiXCR, one entry per CDR3 protein. The table includes about 58,000 distinct CDR3 sequences, around 12% detected once. General study results and limits: Matching with VDJdb favored anti-spike CD8 responses (missing private and CD4 specificities).

Germline values: CDR1 SGHDN, CDR2 FVKESK. The CDR3 has 13 residues. V dropped 5 bases and J dropped 4 bases, with 11 bases sitting between them. A few counts support this clonotype. The antigen remains undetermined. The source material was whole blood, sampled at baseline. The receptor was isolated from an adult who was a healthcare worker with PCR-confirmed SARS-CoV-2 infection or an uninfected control (not recorded which). The donor label of this sample is uncertain. The chain has TRBV14 and TRBJ1-2; maybe TRBD1 (5 bases). The CDR3 DNA reads as TGTGCCAGCAGCGCCGCAACAGGCTATGGCTACACCTTC. Amino acid sequence: CASSAATGYGYTF.